Listed here are 16 T cell receptor beta chains from one sample, sequenced in a study of tumor-infiltrating lymphocytes in localized non-small cell lung cancer. Method: immunoSEQ multiplex PCR; TCRdb's copy keeps in-frame clones and lacks some. The sample contains 20,000 to 25,000 clones, roughly two thirds of which appear only once. Sample: lung tumor tissue. All receptors come from a human donor with non-small cell lung cancer.

J is TRBJ2-5 and V is TRBV9, with TRBD2 matching over 9 bases. The CDR3 loop spans 16 amino acids. Losses at the gene ends were 7 bases for V and 2 bases for J; bases not matched to a gene: 12. Germline assignment: CDR1 SGDLS and CDR2 YYNGEE. The CDR3 DNA follows: TGTGCCAGCGCGAGAGGGTCTAGCGGGGTTCAAGAGACCCAGTACTTC. It encodes CASARGSSGVQETQYF.

Judged by abundance, this clone is medium-sized. Written as DNA, the CDR3 is TGTGCCAGCAGCTTGGTCGTGAACACCGGGGAGCTGTTTTTT. As protein: CASSLVVNTGELFF. The chain links TRBV5-6 to TRBJ2-2, with unresolved D. The V end was cut by 0 bases, the J end by 1 base, with 4 bases between. The germline CDR1 and CDR2 sequences are SGHDT and YYEEEE. There are 14 residues in the CDR3.

The CDR3 DNA reads as TGTGCCAGTAAAGGGGACAGGGGGCGAAATGAGCAGTTCTTC. Its translation is CASKGDRGRNEQFF. The chain has TRBV19 and TRBJ2-1; 12 bases agree with TRBD1. CDR1 is LNHDA, CDR2 SQIVND, per germline (reference sequence). The CDR3 has 14 amino acids. The V and J ends lost 7 bases and 7 bases, in that order; junction bases with no gene match: 5. The full variable domain, completed using reference TRBV19 and TRBJ2-1, is DGGITQSPKYLFRKEGQNVTLSCEQNLNHDAMYWYRQDPGQGLRLIYYSQIVNDFQKGDIAEGYSVSREKKESFPLTVTSAQKNPTAFYLCASKGDRGRNEQFFGPGTRLTVL.

This clone occurred once. V usage is TRBV11-2 and J usage is TRBJ1-1; no firm D call. The germline V and J ends were trimmed by 1 base and 0 bases, with 6 bases remaining between them. The CDR3 totals 14 residues. The germline V gene encodes CDR1 SGHAT and CDR2 FQNNGV. The CDR3 reads CASSLGSVNTEAFF. The CDR3 DNA is TGTGCCAGCAGCTTAGGGTCGGTGAACACTGAAGCTTTCTTT.

The chain joins TRBV6-1 to TRBJ2-1, with TRBD2 matching over 9 bases. V lost 7 bases, J lost 5 bases, and 6 bases stayed unmatched. CDR1 and CDR2 from the germline V gene are MNHNS and SASEGT. The CDR3 runs to 14 residues. CDR3 region: CASTWGLANNEQFF. The CDR3 DNA sequence: TGTGCCAGCACATGGGGACTAGCAAACAATGAGCAGTTCTTC.

By share of the sample, this clone is medium-sized. The V and J genes are TRBV5-1 and TRBJ1-3; D is unresolved. This CDR3 region has 12 residues. CDR1 is SGHRS and CDR2 is YFSETQ in the germline V gene. V was clipped by 0 bases and J by 4 bases, with 2 bases between them. CDR3 residues: CASSLEGNTIYF. In DNA form, the CDR3 reads TGCGCCAGCAGCTTGGAGGGAAACACCATATATTTT.

The chain employs TRBV30 and TRBJ2-3; 8 bases map to TRBD2. The CDR3 runs to 15 residues. The germline V gene has CDR1 GTSNPN and CDR2 SVGIG (reference sequence). The junction had 7 bases not matched to a gene; V was cut back by 3 bases and J by 2 bases. CDR3 amino acids: CAWRGAGDATDTQYF. For the CDR3, the DNA is TGTGCCTGGAGAGGAGCGGGAGATGCCACAGATACGCAGTATTTT.

The chain employs TRBV5-5 and TRBJ2-2; D is possibly TRBD2 (6 bases). The CDR3 totals 14 residues. CDR1 is SGHKS, CDR2 YYEKEE, per germline (reference sequence). V gave up 4 bases and J gave up 8 bases, with 15 bases separating them. The CDR3 DNA sequence: TGTGCCAGCAGCCATGGGACTTCCCTGGGGGAGCTGTTTTTT. Encoded protein: CASSHGTSLGELFF.

Relative to its sample, this clone is large. The chain combines TRBV7-3 with TRBJ2-1; unclear D gene. The CDR3 has 11 residues. Between the trimmed V and J ends, which lost 8 bases and 6 bases, there was a span of 8 bases. Germline values: CDR1 SGHTA, CDR2 FQGTGA. CDR3 nucleotide sequence: TGTGCCAGCGCTGAAGGCAATGAGCAGTTCTTC. Its translation: CASAEGNEQFF.

The chain is built from TRBV19 and TRBJ2-3; the match to TRBD2 covers 10 bases. The CDR3 loop spans 16 amino acids. CDR1 and CDR2 from the germline V gene are LNHDA and SQIVND (reference sequence). J lost 2 bases, V lost 8 bases, and 10 bases had no gene match. The CDR3 protein is CASSSGGLSFTDTQYF. CDR3 nucleotides: TGTGCCAGTTCTAGCGGGGGACTCTCGTTCACAGATACGCAGTATTTT. Combining the CDR3 with reference TRBV19 and TRBJ2-3 gives the whole variable domain DGGITQSPKYLFRKEGQNVTLSCEQNLNHDAMYWYRQDPGQGLRLIYYSQIVNDFQKGDIAEGYSVSREKKESFPLTVTSAQKNPTAFYLCASSSGGLSFTDTQYFGPGTRLTVL.

The CDR3 nucleotides are TGTGCCAGCAGCCCGATAGGACAGGGCCGTGACAATGAGCAGTTCTTC. Translated, it gives CASSPIGQGRDNEQFF. The genes are TRBV14 and TRBJ2-1; 8 bases line up with TRBD1. The CDR3 is 16 amino acids. Germline V gene lookup returns CDR1 SGHDN and CDR2 FVKESK. With V trimmed by 4 bases and J by 5 bases, 10 bases remained unmatched.

V and J are TRBV18 and TRBJ2-7; 8 nucleotides agree with TRBD1. Germline CDR1 reads KGHSH; CDR2 reads LQKENI. The J segment lost 2 bases and the V segment lost 2 bases, leaving 5 bases of the junction unmatched. The CDR3 extends over 15 amino acids. CDR3: CASSPTTGATYEQYF. In DNA form, the CDR3 reads TGTGCCAGCTCACCAACGACAGGGGCCACCTACGAGCAGTACTTC.

This clone was seen more than once but under ten times. The chain has TRBV11-1 and TRBJ1-1; D uncertain. Germline assignment: CDR1 SGHAT and CDR2 FQDESV (reference sequence). Between the trimmed V and J ends, which lost 5 bases and 1 base, there was a span of 5 bases. This CDR3 is 12 amino acids long. The CDR3: CASSKRNTEAFF. The CDR3 DNA sequence: TGTGCCAGCAGCAAAAGGAACACTGAAGCTTTCTTT.

This sequence joins TRBV30 and TRBJ2-3, with D possibly TRBD2 on 5 matching bases. The CDR3 has 13 residues. Germline lookup yields CDR1 GTSNPN and CDR2 SVGIG (reference sequence). The V end was cut by 5 bases, the J end by 5 bases, with 14 bases between. CDR3 DNA sequence: TGTGCCTGGGAGGGAGTTGGGCGAGATACGCAGTATTTT. It encodes CAWEGVGRDTQYF. Looking up the rest from reference TRBV30 and TRBJ2-3 gives the full variable domain: SQTIHQWPATLVQPVGSPLSLECTVEGTSNPNLYWYRQAAGRGLQLLFYSVGIGQISSEVPQNLSASRPQDRQFILSSKKLLLSDSGFYLCAWEGVGRDTQYFGPGTRLTVL.

CDR3 region: CAISERQTTHEQYF. CDR3 DNA sequence: TGTGCCATCAGTGAGAGGCAAACTACCCACGAGCAGTACTTC. The chain employs TRBV10-3 and TRBJ2-7, with D hard to call. Trimming took 2 bases from V and 5 from J, leaving 13 bases between them. The CDR3 is made up of 14 amino acids. CDR1 and CDR2 from the germline V gene are ENHRY and SYGVKD.

The rearrangement uses TRBV7-2 and TRBJ1-2; D remains ambiguous. Per the germline V gene, CDR1 is SGHTA and CDR2 is FQGNSA. This CDR3 comprises 15 residues. V was clipped by 0 bases and J by 12 bases, with 20 bases between them. This CDR3 is CASSLALERPQVDTF. The CDR3, as DNA: TGTGCCAGCAGCTTAGCGCTGGAAAGGCCCCAGGTTGACACCTTC.